Listed here are 30 T cell receptor beta chains from one sample, sequenced in a study of cytomegalovirus exposure and HLA in healthy donors. Profiling relied on immunoSEQ multiplex PCR, and the TCRdb table lists in-frame clones only, not all of them. The data hold about 86,000 clones, with around 94% observed a single time. Material: PBMCs. The receptors were sampled from a man aged 18 to 29 in good health and CMV-seronegative.

The chain uses TRBV5-1 and TRBJ2-2, with TRBD2 identical over 7 bases. CDR1 SGHRS and CDR2 YFSETQ come from the germline V gene. J was trimmed by 4 bases and V by 4 bases; bases with no gene match: 10. This CDR3 has 16 residues. The CDR3 sequence is CASSRGGSLVTGELFF. As DNA, the CDR3 is TGCGCCAGCAGCAGGGGCGGGAGTTTGGTCACCGGGGAGCTGTTTTTT.

The genes are TRBV5-1 and TRBJ2-5; 11 nucleotides agree with TRBD1. From germline, CDR1 is SGHRS and CDR2 YFSETQ. The CDR3 runs to 14 residues. V was pared by 5 bases and J by 4 bases, with 4 bases of the junction left unmatched. CDR3 coding DNA: TGCGCCAGCAGGACTGGGACAGGGGGAGAGACCCAGTACTTC. It yields the protein CASRTGTGGETQYF.

This chain uses TRBV2 with TRBJ1-4; D call uncertain. Germline V gene lookup returns CDR1 SNHLY and CDR2 FYNNEI. Trimming removed 4 bases at V and 4 bases at J, with 10 bases between. CDR3 length: 14 residues. CDR3 DNA: TGTGCCAGCAGTGTTGAACAGCTTAATGAAAAACTGTTTTTT. This gives the protein CASSVEQLNEKLFF.

The gene calls are TRBV5-1 and TRBJ1-1; 7 bases match TRBD1. Germline CDR1 and CDR2: SGHRS and YFSETQ. The CDR3 runs 15 residues. The ends lost 2 bases at V and 3 bases at J; junction bases unmatched: 7. CDR3 sequence (DNA): TGCGCCAGCAGCTTAAAGGGGGCAATCGACACTGAAGCTTTCTTT. Protein product: CASSLKGAIDTEAFF.

This clone has just a few counts. J is TRBJ2-5 and V is TRBV30; D unresolved. The CDR3 is 12 residues long. Per germline, CDR1 GTSNPN and CDR2 SVGIG (reference sequence). Trimming left V 1 base short and J 12 bases short, with 15 bases between. CDR3 in amino acids: CAWSDGSFNEYF. The CDR3 DNA follows: TGTGCCTGGAGTGACGGGTCCTTCAATGAGTACTTC.

V usage is TRBV2 and J usage is TRBJ2-7; 7 nucleotides agree with TRBD1. The V segment lost 8 bases and the J segment 3 bases; nucleotides outside the gene matches: 10. CDR1 is SNHLY and CDR2 is FYNNEI in the germline V gene. The CDR3 sequence is 14 residues long. This CDR3 reads CASYLRTGVYEQYF. CDR3 nucleotides: TGTGCCAGCTACCTGAGGACAGGTGTCTACGAGCAGTACTTC.

The chain employs TRBV20-1 and TRBJ1-2; D unclear. Germline assignment: CDR1 DFQATT and CDR2 SNEGSKA (reference sequence). The CDR3 runs 11 residues. Trimming cost V 3 bases and J 5 bases, with 7 bases left between them. CDR3 DNA sequence: TGCAGTGCTAGTTTACTGTATGGCTACACCTTC. Translation: CSASLLYGYTF.

The gene calls are TRBV6-1 and TRBJ1-2; D perhaps matches TRBD1 (6 bases). Germline-derived CDR1 and CDR2 are MNHNS and SASEGT. Trimming shortened V by 1 base and J by 7 bases, and 13 bases separated the two germline ends. The CDR3 contains 14 residues. CDR3 coding DNA: TGTGCCAGCAGTGAAGAACAGGGTCGCGGTGGCTACACCTTC. It codes for CASSEEQGRGGYTF.

The J gene is TRBJ2-3, the V gene TRBV10-3; 10 nucleotides align to TRBD2. Losses at the gene ends were 11 bases for V and 14 bases for J; bases not matched to a gene: 22. The CDR3 spans 15 residues. Germline V gives CDR1 ENHRY, CDR2 SYGVKD. The CDR3 DNA follows: TGTGCCGTAGGGGGACTAGCGATCCTCGGCCCCTCGCTGTATTTT. Amino acids: CAVGGLAILGPSLYF.

The genes are TRBV7-9 and TRBJ1-2; TRBD1 aligns across 7 bases. Germline CDR1 SEHNR, CDR2 FQNEAQ (reference sequence). The ends lost 2 bases at V and 4 bases at J; junction bases unmatched: 10. The CDR3 sequence is 16 residues long. The CDR3 loop reads CASSLNGQGGAYGYTF. In DNA form, the CDR3 reads TGTGCCAGCAGCTTAAATGGGCAGGGGGGAGCCTATGGCTACACCTTC.

V and J are TRBV6-1 and TRBJ1-1, with D perhaps TRBD1 (6 bases). The CDR3 contains 14 residues. The germline V gene encodes CDR1 MNHNS and CDR2 SASEGT. Trimming cost V 5 bases and J 4 bases, with 14 bases left between them. This CDR3 is CASSLQGRGTEAFF. The CDR3 bases are TGTGCCAGCAGTTTGCAGGGGCGAGGCACTGAAGCTTTCTTT.

Written as DNA, the CDR3 is TGTGCCAGCAGTGCTCCGGGGGGGTACACTGAAGCTTTCTTT. The encoded protein is CASSAPGGYTEAFF. The chain uses TRBV6-5 and TRBJ1-1, with D perhaps matching TRBD1 (5 bases). The germline V gene encodes CDR1 MNHEY and CDR2 SVGAGI. Between the trimmed V and J ends, which lost 5 bases and 3 bases, there was a span of 13 bases. The CDR3 has 14 residues.

The chain uses TRBV4-2 and TRBJ2-1, with TRBD1 as a possible D gene (5 bases). The CDR3 loop spans 11 amino acids. Trimming shortened V by 3 bases and J by 12 bases, and 9 bases separated the two germline ends. The germline gives CDR1 LGHNA, CDR2 YNFKEQ. The chain's CDR3 is CASSHRDTQFF. CDR3 in DNA: TGTGCCAGCAGCCACAGGGATACGCAGTTCTTC.

The chain employs TRBV10-3 and TRBJ1-1; 7 nucleotides align to TRBD1. The CDR3 totals 13 residues. Losses at the gene ends were 6 bases for V and 3 bases for J; bases not matched to a gene: 4. CDR1 and CDR2 from the germline V gene are ENHRY and SYGVKD. The CDR3 is CAIRGDSYTEAFF. The CDR3 nucleotides are TGTGCCATCAGGGGGGACAGTTACACTGAAGCTTTCTTT.

V is TRBV18 and J is TRBJ1-1, with D possibly TRBD1 on 6 matching bases. Per the germline V gene, CDR1 is KGHSH and CDR2 is LQKENI. This CDR3 spans 14 amino acids. The ends were cut back, 7 bases at V and 6 bases at J, with 18 bases in the middle. The CDR3 nucleotides read TGTGCCAGCTTAGCGACAGGTGAGTCGGCTGAAGCTTTCTTT. As protein: CASLATGESAEAFF.

The chain is built from TRBV5-1 and TRBJ2-7, with 9 bases identical to TRBD1. CDR3 length: 15 residues. Germline assignment: CDR1 SGHRS and CDR2 YFSETQ. V lost 5 bases to trimming and J lost 4 bases; unmatched junction nucleotides: 10. This CDR3 is CASRPSGTGKYEQYF. The CDR3 bases are TGCGCCAGCAGACCCTCCGGGACAGGGAAGTACGAGCAGTACTTC.

V usage is TRBV25-1 and J usage is TRBJ1-1; D not certain. V shed 3 bases and J shed 0 bases, with 8 bases lying between them. This CDR3 comprises 14 residues. The germline V gene has CDR1 MGHDK and CDR2 SYGVNS. CDR3: CASSEGRMNTEAFF. The CDR3 nucleotides read TGTGCCAGCAGTGAGGGCCGGATGAACACTGAAGCTTTCTTT. The complete variable domain, with remaining parts taken from reference TRBV25-1 and TRBJ1-1, reads EADIYQTPRYLVIGTGKKITLECSQTMGHDKMYWYQQDPGMELHLIHYSYGVNSTEKGDLSSESTVSRIRTEHFPLTLESARPSHTSQYLCASSEGRMNTEAFFGQGTRLTVV.

This clone has only a few counts. The J gene is TRBJ1-4, the V gene TRBV6-6; perhaps TRBD1 as D (6 bases). The V gene lost 10 bases and the J gene lost 8 bases, with 20 bases spanning the gap. Germline values: CDR1 MNHNY, CDR2 SVGAGI (reference sequence). CDR3 size: 14 residues. CDR3 bases: TGTGCCATCCATCCAGCGGGGGCCGGGGAAAAACTGTTTTTT. It yields the protein CAIHPAGAGEKLFF.

V gene TRBV4-1 combines with J gene TRBJ1-4, with D perhaps matching TRBD1 (6 bases). Deletions cut 0 bases from V and 8 bases from J, with 10 bases between. CDR1 and CDR2 from the germline V gene are MGHRA and YSYEKL. This CDR3 comprises 14 residues. Written as DNA, the CDR3 is TGCGCCAGCAGCCAAGAAAGGGGGTCGGAAAAACTGTTTTTT. It codes for CASSQERGSEKLFF.

The V gene is TRBV28, the J gene TRBJ2-1, with D unresolved. Trimming left V 6 bases short and J 10 bases short, with 25 bases between. The CDR3 is 16 amino acids. The V gene's germline CDR1 is MDHEN and CDR2 SYDVKM. CDR3 DNA sequence: TGTGCCAGCAGGGGCAAACCAAGCTTGGGCAGTCGAGAGCAGTTCTTC. It encodes CASRGKPSLGSREQFF.

The V gene is TRBV7-2, the J gene TRBJ1-3, with D possibly TRBD1 on 5 matching bases. Per the germline V gene, CDR1 is SGHTA and CDR2 is FQGNSA. This CDR3 is built from 16 residues. The V and J ends lost 1 base and 2 bases respectively, with 12 bases between them. In DNA, the CDR3 is TGTGCCAGCAGCTTAGTGTACGGGGGACCTGGAAACACCATATATTTT. Translation: CASSLVYGGPGNTIYF. Complete variable domain (other parts from reference TRBV7-2 and TRBJ1-3): GAGVSQSPSNKVTEKGKDVELRCDPISGHTALYWYRQSLGQGLEFLIYFQGNSAPDKSGLPSDRFSAERTGGSVSTLTIQRTQQEDSAVYLCASSLVYGGPGNTIYFGEGSWLTVV.

V gene TRBV5-1 combines with J gene TRBJ2-3; tentative D call: TRBD2 (6 bases). The CDR3 consists of 14 residues. V lost 3 bases, J lost 4 bases, and 12 bases lay in between. The germline V gene encodes CDR1 SGHRS and CDR2 YFSETQ. CDR3 sequence (DNA): TGCGCCAGCAGCTGGACTATCCCGCCAGATACGCAGTATTTT. This gives the protein CASSWTIPPDTQYF.

This rearrangement joins TRBV5-1 to TRBJ2-3; 10 bases match TRBD2. Germline values: CDR1 SGHRS, CDR2 YFSETQ. With V trimmed by 4 bases and J by 4 bases, 18 bases remained unmatched. The CDR3 is 19 amino acids. CDR3 loop: CASSAPKDISSGSSDTQYF. The CDR3 DNA follows: TGCGCCAGCAGCGCCCCGAAAGACATCTCTAGCGGGAGCTCAGATACGCAGTATTTT.

The genes are TRBV19 and TRBJ1-1; D not resolved. Germline V gene sequence: CDR1 LNHDA, CDR2 SQIVND (reference sequence). The CDR3 sequence is 14 residues long. V was cut by 4 bases and J by 10 bases, with 19 bases left in between. CDR3 coding DNA: TGTGCCAGTAGTACCCGAGGCCTCCCGCAAGGAGCTTTCTTT. Amino acid sequence: CASSTRGLPQGAFF.

The V gene is TRBV2, the J gene TRBJ2-7, with D possibly being TRBD1 (7 bases). Germline CDR1 SNHLY, CDR2 FYNNEI. V gave up 6 bases and J gave up 6 bases, with 21 bases separating them. This CDR3 has 15 residues. For the CDR3, the DNA is TGTGCCAGCAGCCCTCAGGGGGGAGCGGGTGGCGAGCAGTACTTC. As protein: CASSPQGGAGGEQYF.

This clone was seen only once. The chain couples TRBV7-6 to TRBJ2-1, with 8 bases lining up with TRBD1. CDR3 length equals 14 residues. Germline trimming cut 2 bases from V and 6 bases from J; bases unmatched to any gene: 3. Per the germline V gene, CDR1 is SGHVS and CDR2 is FNYEAQ. The CDR3 here is CASSLRTGLNEQFF. The CDR3 nucleotides are TGTGCCAGCAGCTTAAGGACAGGGCTCAATGAGCAGTTCTTC.

This CDR3 is CASSQDSPLTYNEQFF. The CDR3 DNA is TGCGCCAGCAGCCAAGATTCGCCACTAACCTACAATGAGCAGTTCTTC. The V and J genes are TRBV4-1 and TRBJ2-1; unclear D gene. CDR1 MGHRA and CDR2 YSYEKL come from the germline V gene. V was trimmed by 0 bases and J by 2 bases, leaving 11 bases between them. The CDR3 is 16 amino acids.

This chain joins TRBV2 and TRBJ2-3; 16 bases map to TRBD2. CDR3 length equals 18 residues. The ends lost 6 bases at V and 3 bases at J; junction bases unmatched: 9. Germline V gene sequence: CDR1 SNHLY, CDR2 FYNNEI. CDR3 amino acids: CASRGLAGGPMGTDTQYF. CDR3 DNA: TGTGCCAGCAGGGGACTAGCGGGAGGGCCTATGGGGACAGATACGCAGTATTTT. Full variable domain (missing parts from reference TRBV2 and TRBJ2-3): EPEVTQTPSHQVTQMGQEVILRCVPISNHLYFYWYRQILGQKVEFLVSFYNNEISEKSEIFDDQFSVERPDGSNFTLKIRSTKLEDSAMYFCASRGLAGGPMGTDTQYFGPGTRLTVL.

The V gene is TRBV6-5, the J gene TRBJ2-7, with 11 bases matching TRBD1. CDR1 and CDR2 from the germline V gene are MNHEY and SVGAGI. Losses at the gene ends were 3 bases for V and 4 bases for J; bases not matched to a gene: 5. The CDR3 has 15 residues. The CDR3 DNA is TGTGCCAGCAGTTATCGGGACAGGGGGACTTACGAGCAGTACTTC. Encoded protein: CASSYRDRGTYEQYF.

The J gene is TRBJ2-1, the V gene TRBV11-3, with 7 bases aligning to TRBD1. Trimming removed 5 bases from V and 8 bases from J; junction bases left unmatched: 12. The germline CDR1 and CDR2 sequences are SGHNT and YENEEA. This CDR3 comprises 15 residues. The CDR3 loop is CASSQRTGQIDEQFF. The CDR3 DNA reads TGTGCCAGCAGCCAGAGGACAGGTCAGATTGATGAGCAGTTCTTC.